This T cell receptor (beta chain) was captured by sequencing in a study of long-term antiretroviral therapy in people with HIV. They ran version v3.0 of the immunoSEQ assay at survey level. Each sample had sequencing targeting about 40,000-50,000 T-cell genomes. Some clones are missing from TCRdb's copy, which holds only in-frame ones; the method was immunoSEQ multiplex PCR. The sample has 13,000 to 15,000 clones; 80% to 90% are singletons. The sequences come from unsorted PBMCs, collected 0.4 years after starting antiretroviral therapy. This TCR came from a man aged 25-40 years with HIV.

The DNA of the CDR3 is TGTGCCAGCAGCCAGGGACAGGTGGGAGAGTCGGAGACCCAGTACTTC. It encodes CASSQGQVGESETQYF. The rearrangement uses TRBV7-6 and TRBJ2-5, with 8 bases lining up with TRBD1. The V and J ends lost 5 bases and 5 bases, in that order; junction bases with no gene match: 13. Germline V gene data show CDR1 as SGHVS and CDR2 as FNYEAQ. The CDR3 runs to 16 residues.